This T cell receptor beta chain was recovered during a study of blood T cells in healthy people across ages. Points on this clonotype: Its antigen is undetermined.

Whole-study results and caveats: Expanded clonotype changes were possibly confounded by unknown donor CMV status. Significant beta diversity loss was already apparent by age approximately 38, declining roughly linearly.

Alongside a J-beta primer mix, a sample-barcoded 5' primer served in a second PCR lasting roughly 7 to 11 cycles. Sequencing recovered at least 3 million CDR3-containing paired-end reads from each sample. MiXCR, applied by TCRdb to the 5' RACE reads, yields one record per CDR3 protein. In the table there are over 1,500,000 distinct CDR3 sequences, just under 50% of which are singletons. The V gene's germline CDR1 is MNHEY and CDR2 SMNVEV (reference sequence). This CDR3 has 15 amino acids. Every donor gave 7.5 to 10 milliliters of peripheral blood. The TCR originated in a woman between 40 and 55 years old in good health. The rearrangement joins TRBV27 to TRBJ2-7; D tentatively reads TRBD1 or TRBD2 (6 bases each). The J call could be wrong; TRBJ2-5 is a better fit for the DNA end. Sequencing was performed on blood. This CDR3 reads CASRGSNRRGETQYF. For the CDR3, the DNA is TGTGCCAGCAGGGGTAGCAACCGGAGGGGGGAGACCCAGTACTTC.